The 13 T cell receptor beta chains below were found in one sample sequenced in a study of blood T cell repertoires in COVID-19. Generated by immunoSEQ multiplex PCR, the TCRdb table keeps only in-frame clones and is missing some. The data show some 270,000 clones, 80% to 90% seen once. Sequencing was performed on PBMCs or T cells enriched from blood (not recorded which). These receptors were collected from a woman aged 40 to 50 who had been exposed to COVID-19.

The rearrangement joins TRBV5-4 to TRBJ2-1, with 14 bases fitting TRBD2. Germline-derived CDR1 and CDR2 are SGHNT and YYREEE (reference sequence). The V and J ends lost 5 bases and 9 bases, in that order; junction bases with no gene match: 16. The CDR3 consists of 18 residues. For the CDR3, the DNA is TGTGCCAGCAGTCCTTCCGGGACTAGCGGGAGACGGCAGAGTGAGCAGTTCTTC. Encoded protein: CASSPSGTSGRRQSEQFF. Full variable domain (rest looked up from reference TRBV5-4 and TRBJ2-1): ETGVTQSPTHLIKTRGQQVTLRCSSQSGHNTVSWYQQALGQGPQFIFQYYREEENGRGNFPPRFSGLQFPNYSSELNVNALELDDSALYLCASSPSGTSGRRQSEQFFGPGTRLTVL.

DNA for the CDR3: TGTGCCAGCAGTGAAGCGGGGGCGGTCACCACCTTC. It translates to CASSEAGAVTTF. V is TRBV6-1 and J is TRBJ1-2, with a tentative D call TRBD1 (6 bases). Trimming left V 0 bases short and J 13 bases short, with 12 bases between. The germline V gene encodes CDR1 MNHNS and CDR2 SASEGT. This CDR3 is 12 amino acids long.

V and J are TRBV24-1 and TRBJ2-1; no definite D call. The V gene lost 5 bases and the J gene lost 0 bases, with 7 bases spanning the gap. There are 14 residues in the CDR3. Germline V gene sequence: CDR1 KGHDR, CDR2 SFDVKD. CDR3 DNA sequence: TGTGCCACCAGTGGGGCCAGCTCCTACAATGAGCAGTTCTTC. Residues: CATSGASSYNEQFF.

This clone was observed a single time. The V call is TRBV15, the J call TRBJ2-2, with TRBD1 matching over 8 bases. After removal of 2 bases from V and 2 bases from J, the junction contained 4 bases not matched to a gene. Germline V lookup: CDR1 LNHNV, CDR2 YYDKDF (reference sequence). CDR3 length equals 16 residues. The CDR3 region has the DNA TGTGCCACCAGCAGATTCACAGGGGGAAACACCGGGGAGCTGTTTTTT. It encodes CATSRFTGGNTGELFF.

The genes are TRBV28 and TRBJ1-1; D may be TRBD1 (5 bases). CDR3 length: 13 residues. V lost 5 bases to trimming and J lost 3 bases, with 10 bases between them. In germline, CDR1 is MDHEN, CDR2 SYDVKM. DNA of the CDR3: TGTGCCAGCAGTGGGCAGGGATACACTGAAGCTTTCTTT. Its translation: CASSGQGYTEAFF.

This rearrangement joins TRBV5-6 to TRBJ1-1, with TRBD1 identical over 9 bases. This CDR3 has 16 residues. Germline V gene data show CDR1 as SGHDT and CDR2 as YYEEEE. The trim removed 3 bases at V and 5 bases at J, leaving 11 bases unmatched. The CDR3 here is CASSSRDREVGTEAFF. CDR3 sequence (DNA): TGTGCCAGCAGCTCCCGGGACAGGGAGGTGGGGACTGAAGCTTTCTTT.

This sequence joins TRBV29-1 and TRBJ1-1; unclear D gene. CDR1 and CDR2 (germline): SQVTM, ANQGSEA. With 6 bases removed from V and 3 bases from J, the gap between germline ends came to 14 bases. This CDR3 region has 13 residues. CDR3 protein: CSVVSPADTEAFF. CDR3 coding DNA: TGCAGCGTAGTCTCACCAGCGGACACTGAAGCTTTCTTT.

V is TRBV14 and J is TRBJ1-1; D not certain. CDR1 SGHDN and CDR2 FVKESK come from the germline V gene. The CDR3 covers 15 residues. Between the trimmed V and J ends, which lost 0 bases and 4 bases, there was a span of 12 bases. CDR3 residues: CASSQDGSGSTEAFF. CDR3 sequence (DNA): TGTGCCAGCAGCCAAGATGGGTCAGGATCCACTGAAGCTTTCTTT. The whole variable domain, remainder taken from reference TRBV14 and TRBJ1-1, is EAGVTQFPSHSVIEKGQTVTLRCDPISGHDNLYWYRRVMGKEIKFLLHFVKESKQDESGMPNNRFLAERTGGTYSTLKVQPAELEDSGVYFCASSQDGSGSTEAFFGQGTRLTVV.

J is TRBJ1-1 and V is TRBV7-3, with a tentative D call TRBD1 (5 bases). There are 14 residues in the CDR3. Per the germline V gene, CDR1 is SGHTA and CDR2 is FQGTGA. The V and J ends lost 2 bases and 5 bases respectively, with 12 bases between them. The CDR3: CASSLGQGWTEAFF. The DNA for the CDR3 is TGTGCCAGCAGCTTAGGTCAGGGTTGGACTGAAGCTTTCTTT.

The V call is TRBV6-5, the J call TRBJ1-2; the D gene is possibly TRBD1 (5 bases). The CDR3 contains 16 residues. Deletions cut 0 bases from V and 4 bases from J, with 15 bases between. Germline V lookup: CDR1 MNHEY, CDR2 SVGAGI. The CDR3 protein is CASSYSMISTGYGYTF. Here the CDR3 DNA reads TGTGCCAGCAGTTACTCGATGATATCAACAGGCTATGGCTACACCTTC.

The chain joins TRBV2 to TRBJ1-6; D gene uncertain. Trimming took 5 bases from V and 0 from J, leaving 8 bases between them. There are 15 residues in the CDR3. Germline lookup yields CDR1 SNHLY and CDR2 FYNNEI. The CDR3 reads CASSKQSSYNSPLHF. The CDR3, as DNA: TGTGCCAGCAGTAAACAGAGCTCCTATAATTCACCCCTCCACTTT.

The chain is built from TRBV15 and TRBJ2-7; 10 bases line up with TRBD1. The V segment lost 1 base and the J segment 2 bases; nucleotides outside the gene matches: 2. The CDR3 covers 15 residues. CDR1 and CDR2 (germline): LNHNV, YYDKDF (reference sequence). CDR3 region: CATSRGTGGTYEQYF. As DNA, the CDR3 is TGTGCCACCAGCAGAGGGACAGGGGGTACCTACGAGCAGTACTTC. Full variable domain (remainder filled in from reference TRBV15 and TRBJ2-7): DAMVIQNPRYQVTQFGKPVTLSCSQTLNHNVMYWYQQKSSQAPKLLFHYYDKDFNNEADTPDNFQSRRPNTSFCFLDIRSPGLGDTAMYLCATSRGTGGTYEQYFGPGTRLTVT.

This chain links TRBV7-2 with TRBJ1-1; D may be TRBD1 (5 bases). There are 13 residues in the CDR3. Germline V gives CDR1 SGHTA, CDR2 FQGNSA. The V and J ends lost 4 bases and 7 bases respectively, with 13 bases between them. CDR3 loop: CASSSTGEHEAFF. As DNA, the CDR3 is TGTGCCAGCAGCTCAACGGGGGAGCATGAAGCTTTCTTT.